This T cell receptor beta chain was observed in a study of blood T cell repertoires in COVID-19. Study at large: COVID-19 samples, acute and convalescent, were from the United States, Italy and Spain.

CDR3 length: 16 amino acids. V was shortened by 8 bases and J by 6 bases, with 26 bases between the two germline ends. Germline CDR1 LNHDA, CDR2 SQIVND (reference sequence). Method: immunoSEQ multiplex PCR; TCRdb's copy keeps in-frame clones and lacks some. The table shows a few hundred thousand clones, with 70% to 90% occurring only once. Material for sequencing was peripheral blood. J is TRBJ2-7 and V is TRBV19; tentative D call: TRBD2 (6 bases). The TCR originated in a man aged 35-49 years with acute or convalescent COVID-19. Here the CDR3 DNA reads TGTGCCAGTCAGACTACCGTGCGGGGAATTCGGTCCGAGCAGTACTTC. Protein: CASQTTVRGIRSEQYF. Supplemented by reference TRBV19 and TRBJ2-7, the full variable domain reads DGGITQSPKYLFRKEGQNVTLSCEQNLNHDAMYWYRQDPGQGLRLIYYSQIVNDFQKGDIAEGYSVSREKKESFPLTVTSAQKNPTAFYLCASQTTVRGIRSEQYFGPGTRLTVT.